Sequencing of this TCR beta chain was carried out in a study of blood T cells in healthy people across ages. The CDR3 runs to 11 residues. Germline V gives CDR1 MNHNY, CDR2 SVGAGI (reference sequence). V lost 8 bases to trimming and J lost 11 bases; unmatched junction nucleotides: 8. Primers used in a second PCR of roughly 6 to 11 cycles were a sample-barcoded 5' primer and a J-beta primer mix. Each CDR3 protein is one row after TCRdb ran MiXCR on the 5' RACE reads. The profile shows about 680,000 distinct CDR3 sequences, 49% of them singletons. The clonotype comes from a woman in her sixties or seventies in good health. This chain connects TRBV6-6 to TRBJ2-5; 7 nucleotides match TRBD2. Specimen: blood. The CDR3 loop is CASRGRDEQYF. The DNA for the CDR3 is TGTGCCAGCCGGGGGAGGGATGAGCAGTACTTC.